The subject of this entry is one T cell receptor (beta chain). The data were taken from a study of blood T cell repertoires in COVID-19. Profiling relied on immunoSEQ multiplex PCR, and the TCRdb table lists in-frame clones only, not all of them. The sample lists over 200,000 clones, less than 90% seen once, with 1.5% to 2% in the top ten. This receptor was obtained from a man aged 35-49 years with active or convalescent COVID-19. The sample taken for sequencing was peripheral blood.

Here the CDR3 reads CASSLGGISYEQYF. The CDR3 DNA is TGCGCCAGCAGCCTCGGCGGCATCTCCTACGAGCAGTACTTC. This rearrangement joins TRBV4-1 to TRBJ2-7; D gene unclear. V dropped 4 bases and J dropped 0 bases, with 10 bases sitting between them. The V gene's germline CDR1 is MGHRA and CDR2 YSYEKL. The CDR3 totals 14 residues.